This entry describes one T cell receptor beta chain. This clone was observed a single time. No antigen is known for it. Base quality data are lacking; no much larger clone is found one base away. V is trimmed back by 0 bases and J by 5 bases, and the junction contains 7 bases that no gene match accounts for. CDR3 length: 17 amino acids, cysteine to phenylalanine. Kept here is only the CDR3 DNA, which spans 51 bases and is read in frame from base 1. CDR1 and CDR2, looked up from the germline V gene, are SGHDT and YYEEEE. In total, 666 healthy bone marrow donors made up the cohort. Cohort members were all nominally healthy when sampled, although unrecorded immune exposures were likely present. The donor tested CMV seronegative and was one of the 352 seronegative cohort members. A peripheral blood sample was collected from each donor, and TCR beta sequencing was performed on peripheral blood mononuclear cells. Genomic DNA was extracted from the blood cell samples with the Qiagen DNeasy Blood Extraction Kit.

This specimen belongs to a study of cytomegalovirus exposure and HLA in healthy donors (dated by TCRdb to 2016 to 2017). Background on the whole study: An earlier analysis of approximately 640 of the donors reported about 290 Gb of sequence data and 117 million unique TCR beta sequences from 150 million to 200 million T cells. About 280 gigabases of sequencing data and around 85 million unique TCR sequences made up an early release that covered approximately 650 HLA-typed donors. Of the approximately 400 genotyped donors, approximately 83% fell in the genetic ancestry cluster associated with self-reported Caucasian donors. The study aimed to test whether cataloging public T cell receptors could reveal signatures of past pathogen exposure. The study used immunosequencing to profile the T cell repertoires of hundreds of subjects and linked those repertoires to cytomegalovirus serostatus. In addition to the first cohort of 650 to 800 subjects, a separate validation cohort of approximately 110 different subjects was used. To predict cytomegalovirus infection status, the study combined high-throughput TCR immunosequencing, statistical association of individual TCRs with disease status, and machine learning. To study patterns of TCR occurrence, a later analysis re-analyzed previously published TCR beta repertoires from several hundred donors and added high-resolution HLA genotyping. In the later analysis, no new phenotypic data were used to find candidate immune exposures; instead, reliance was placed on TCR beta sequences and their occurrence across donors. An earlier analysis of some 500 of the donors applied high-throughput TCR beta sequencing to assess whether each TCR beta V gene segment acted as functional or pseudogenic. Donor age, sex, ethnicity and CMV serostatus were compiled together with the repertoire data. Genome-wide SNP genotypes for about 60% of the roughly 700 donors were used in a later genetic analysis, which treated that subset as a discovery cohort. All discovery cohort repertoires had been generated using a single sequencing platform. HLA typing covered class I and class II loci at four-digit resolution. The number of donors typed differed by locus, with roughly 629-640 for A, B, C, DRB1 and DQB1, more than 500 for DQA1, about 610 for DPA1, and approximately 470 for DPB1. Because of strong linkage in the cohort, roughly five DR-DQ haplotypes were treated as single units for association and clustering. Among about 400 genotyped donors of the cohort, an average of approximately 240,000 unique TCR beta nucleotide sequences was sequenced per donor, of which roughly 18% were non-productive. Overall study results and their limits: For the cohort, immune exposure information was limited to CMV serostatus. Most TCR sequences were observed very rarely across donors, whereas some public TCRs were present in many individuals. Cytomegalovirus status was reported to be diagnosed by the classifier with high specificity and sensitivity in both the original and validation cohorts. The study gave a list of around 170 TCR beta chains associated with cytomegalovirus. Assigning TCR associations to individual alleles was difficult when HLA alleles, especially DR and DQ, strongly co-occurred. In a later analysis, HLA-associated TCR beta chains showed more clonal expansion and lower generation probabilities than non-associated chains that were equally common. Most CMV-associated TCR beta chains appeared to be HLA-restricted in a later analysis, and the HLA associations seemed to be driven largely by CMV exposure. The earlier analysis of almost 600 of the donors excluded 15 to 20 rarely observed V segments, including chromosome 9 orphons, because counts were too low. Compared with the roughly 700-donor mean, donors in an Asian-associated ancestry cluster had fewer N-insertions in productive TCRs, according to a later genetic analysis. In a later analysis, the rate of TCR association differed among HLA loci, with DRB1 alleles having the most associated TCRs and HLA-C alleles having the fewest. A group of highly shared sequence variants was considered likely to be a technical artifact of the sequencing pipeline. In a later analysis, several top co-occurrence clusters were reported to appear linked to parvovirus B19, influenza, CMV and Epstein-Barr virus. Only TCR beta chains were sequenced in this cohort, and the absence of alpha or paired-chain data limited detectable features. The authors suggested that the approach could potentially be generalized to other disease states and immunological phenotypes. In an earlier analysis of about 600 of the donors, most TCR beta V segments appeared in productive rearrangements about 90% or about 30% of the time, broadly matching IMGT annotations. HLA typing was unavailable for some donors at each locus, so association tests used only the typed subset. A further reported finding was that TCR beta sequences accurately predicted the HLA-A and HLA-B alleles for most subjects in the first cohort. A few of the identified cytomegalovirus-associated TCR beta chains were confirmed in vitro to be specific for cytomegalovirus antigens. Sequencing depth was assumed to be roughly uniform across donors in the presence/absence analyses, though that assumption may not hold. A later analysis associated around 16,000 TCR beta sequences with specific HLA alleles at a false discovery rate of 0.05. Some IMGT-functional V segments, including TRBV6-2 and TRBV6-3, could not be told apart with the 87-base-pair reads, so those segments were excluded. An association between a missense DCLRE1C variant and V-gene and J-gene trimming of TCR beta chains was found in a later genetic analysis and replicated in an independent cohort. Linkage disequilibrium might explain the correlated functional status among segregating V segments, but an unknown experimental factor could not be ruled out.

The library was generated by the immunoSEQ multiplex PCR assay. For the multiplex PCR, a mixture combining 60 forward primers for TCR Vbeta segments and 13 reverse primers for TCR Jbeta segments was used. The CDR3 region of rearranged TCR beta genes was amplified from genomic DNA with a multiplex PCR assay. On the Illumina HiSeq System, the amplified TCR beta libraries were sequenced as 87-base-pair reads. In the original analysis: Across the roughly 700 repertoires, a later analysis counted 80 million or so unique TCR beta chains, 9 million to 14 million of which were shared by at least two donors. Raw reads were error-corrected and collapsed into unique sequences with a nearest-neighbor algorithm that merged closely related sequences to remove PCR and sequencing errors. V, D and J gene segments were assigned by aligning CDR3 sequences to IMGT reference sequences. For a sequence to be retained, a match of at least six nucleotides to both a V gene segment and a J gene segment was required. A rearrangement counted as productive if the CDR3 had no stop codons and remained in frame with V and J, and every other rearrangement counted as non-productive. CDR3 was defined according to IMGT convention as the region running from the second conserved V-encoded cysteine to the conserved J-encoded phenylalanine. In an earlier analysis of approximately 590 of the donors, sequences lacking an unambiguous match to a single V gene segment were excluded. In an earlier analysis of 587 of the donors, a V segment was called functional when productive rearrangements were above 56.7%, and segregating when the standard deviation between donors exceeded 5%. A statistical classification framework was built for diagnosing cytomegalovirus status from the catalog of TCR beta chain sequences. A later analysis assigned V and J genes by comparing TCR nucleotide sequences with IMGT/GENE-DB human TR gene sequences. In a later analysis, CDR3 sequences and most-parsimonious VDJ recombination scenarios were assigned using the TCRdist pipeline. A later analysis defined each TCR beta chain by its CDR3 amino acid sequence plus V-gene family, and excluded reads lacking a unique V-gene family. As a way to deal with suspected cross-contamination and a sequencing artifact, a later analysis dropped 640 or so nucleotide sequences that were highly shared and had low generation probability. In a later analysis, a clonal expansion index was calculated for each public chain from normalized within-repertoire ranks of inferred template counts. In a later analysis, generation probabilities were computed with a VDJ recombination model fitted to out-of-frame rearrangements, and the resulting probabilities were checked against IGoR. Hypergeometric tests were used in a later analysis to score TCR-TCR, TCR-HLA and TCR-CMV co-occurrence, with a repertoire-size bias correction applied to the TCR pairs. To estimate false discovery rates, a later analysis permuted the HLA or CMV assignments 20 times. In a later analysis, co-occurring TCRs were grouped using DBSCAN, with TCRdist sequence similarity added in when clustering inside HLA-allele-positive subsets. For co-occurrence clustering, repertoires with fewer than 30,000 or more than 120,000 public chains were excluded, along with five repertoires with anomalous nucleotide sharing. Drawn from immuneACCESS, this table holds only the in-frame rearrangements with V and J called that TCRdb kept. Clones are partly lost; checked studies trace under half to an unresolved V gene and leave the rest unexplained. That table is the source of V, J and clone size, and D and trimming were worked out from the DNA. The sample table shows 130,000 to 150,000 clones, and about three quarters are seen once. The leading ten clones occupy around 3.6% of the sample.

The chain couples TRBV5-6 to TRBJ2-1, with 11 bases matching TRBD2. Material for sequencing was PBMCs. This sequence was found in a man aged 18 to 35 in good health and CMV-seronegative. This receptor carries the CDR3 CASSLAGVAGGNNEQFF. Here is the DNA: TGTGCCAGCAGCTTGGCCGGGGTAGCGGGAGGGAACAATGAGCAGTTCTTC. With the rest looked up from the reference TRBV5-6 and TRBJ2-1 genes rather than sequenced, the full variable domain is DAGVTQSPTHLIKTRGQQVTLRCSPKSGHDTVSWYQQALGQGPQFIFQYYEEEERQRGNFPDRFSGHQFPNYSSELNVNALLLGDSALYLCASSLAGVAGGNNEQFFGPGTRLTVL.